This T cell receptor (beta chain) was sequenced in a study of cytomegalovirus exposure and HLA in healthy donors. Study-wide results and caveats: The productive fraction for most TCR beta V segments was about 90% or about 30% in an earlier analysis. A list of about 160 TCR beta chains associated with cytomegalovirus was given.

It was with 60 Vbeta and 13 Jbeta primers that the PCR ran. The data were produced by immunoSEQ multiplex PCR, yet TCRdb's version contains in-frame clones alone and is incomplete. Altogether over 150,000 clones are present, about 90% being singletons, with the ten largest covering approximately 0.23%. In this sample, this clone turned up once. Its specificity is not known. The CDR3 consists of 17 residues. Germline V gene data show CDR1 as SGHAT and CDR2 as FQNNGV. V shed 3 bases, J shed 2 bases, and the junction held 11 bases outside the gene matches. This TCR was recovered from a girl younger than two in good health and CMV-seronegative. The sequenced sample consisted of PBMCs. The V call is TRBV11-2, the J call TRBJ1-2; TRBD1 matches at 8 bases. The CDR3 DNA follows: TGTGCCAGCAGCTTTTTCGGACAGGGAGACTTCAACTATGGCTACACCTTC. This translates into CASSFFGQGDFNYGYTF.